What follows is one T cell receptor (beta chain) and its context. The read gets to within 3 residues of the CDR3 end, and the germline J gene fills in the rest. This sample stems from a study of T cells in women clearing cervical HPV infection. Measured with immunoSEQ multiplex PCR; TCRdb has only the in-frame clones, and not every one. The repertoire table contains about 44,000 clones. In germline, CDR1 is MNHEY, CDR2 SMNVEV (reference sequence). With 6 bases clipped from V and 8 bases from J, the junction kept 8 bases outside the gene matches. CDR3 length equals 14 residues. The chain couples TRBV27 to TRBJ2-3, with 10 nucleotides matching TRBD2. The material sequenced was blood buffy coat. The receptor was derived from a woman aged 18 to 75 with a cervical HPV16 infection that either progressed to CIN3+ or cleared (not recorded which). CDR3 DNA (partial): TGTGCCAGCAGCCCTAGCGGGAGTCTTGGTACG. Its protein product is CASSPSGSLGT. The CDR3 in its entirety is CASSPSGSLGTQYF.